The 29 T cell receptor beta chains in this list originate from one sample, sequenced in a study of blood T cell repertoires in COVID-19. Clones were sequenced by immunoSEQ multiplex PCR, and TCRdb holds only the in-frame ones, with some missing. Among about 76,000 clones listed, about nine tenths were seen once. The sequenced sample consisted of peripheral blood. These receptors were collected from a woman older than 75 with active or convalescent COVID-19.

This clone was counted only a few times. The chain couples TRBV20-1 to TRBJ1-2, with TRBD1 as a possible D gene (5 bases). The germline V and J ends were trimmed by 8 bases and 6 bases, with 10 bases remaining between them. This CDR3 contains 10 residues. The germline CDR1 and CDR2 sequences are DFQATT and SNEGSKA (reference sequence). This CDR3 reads CSPAGHGYTF. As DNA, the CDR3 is TGCAGTCCCGCAGGGCATGGCTACACCTTC.

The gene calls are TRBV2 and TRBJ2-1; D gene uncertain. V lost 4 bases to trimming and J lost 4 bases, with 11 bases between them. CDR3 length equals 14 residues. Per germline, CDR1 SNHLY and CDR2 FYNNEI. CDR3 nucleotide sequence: TGTGCCAGCAGTGCACAAGCAGGTTACAATGAGCAGTTCTTC. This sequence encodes CASSAQAGYNEQFF.

CDR3 sequence reads: CASSTIQGDTEAFF. As DNA, the CDR3 is TGCGCCAGCAGCACCATACAGGGGGACACTGAAGCTTTCTTT. This chain links TRBV5-1 with TRBJ1-1; 8 nucleotides match TRBD1. Trimming took 4 bases from V and 3 from J; bases not matched to a gene: 5. Germline loops: CDR1 SGHRS, CDR2 YFSETQ. There are 14 residues in the CDR3.

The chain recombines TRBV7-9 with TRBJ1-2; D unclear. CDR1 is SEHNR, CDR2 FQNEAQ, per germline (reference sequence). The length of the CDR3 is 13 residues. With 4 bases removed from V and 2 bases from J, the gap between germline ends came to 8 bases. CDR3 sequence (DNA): TGTGCCAGCAGCTGGAGTACCAACTATGGCTACACCTTC. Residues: CASSWSTNYGYTF. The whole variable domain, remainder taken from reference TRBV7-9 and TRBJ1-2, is DTGVSQNPRHKITKRGQNVTFRCDPISEHNRLYWYRQTLGQGPEFLTYFQNEAQLEKSRLLSDRFSAERPKGSFSTLEIQRTEQGDSAMYLCASSWSTNYGYTFGSGTRLTVV.

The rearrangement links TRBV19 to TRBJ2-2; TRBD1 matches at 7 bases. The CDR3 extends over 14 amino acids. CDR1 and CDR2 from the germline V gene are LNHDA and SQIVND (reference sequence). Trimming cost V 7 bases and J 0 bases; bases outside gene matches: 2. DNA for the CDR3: TGTGCCAGTAAAGGGACAGCGAACACCGGGGAGCTGTTTTTT. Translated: CASKGTANTGELFF.

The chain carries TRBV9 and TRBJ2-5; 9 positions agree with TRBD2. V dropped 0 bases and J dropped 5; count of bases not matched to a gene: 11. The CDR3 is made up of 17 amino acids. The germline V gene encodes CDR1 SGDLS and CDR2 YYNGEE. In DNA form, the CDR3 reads TGTGCCAGCAGCGTAGCGCCTAGCGGGAAACCGGGGGAGACCCAGTACTTC. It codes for CASSVAPSGKPGETQYF.

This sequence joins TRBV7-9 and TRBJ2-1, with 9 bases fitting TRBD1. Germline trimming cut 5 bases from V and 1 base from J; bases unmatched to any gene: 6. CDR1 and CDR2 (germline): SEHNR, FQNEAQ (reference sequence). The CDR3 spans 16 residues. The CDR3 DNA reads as TGTGCCAGCAGCACCGACAGGGGGAGATCCTACAATGAGCAGTTCTTC. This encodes CASSTDRGRSYNEQFF. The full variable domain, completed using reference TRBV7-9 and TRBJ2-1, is DTGVSQNPRHKITKRGQNVTFRCDPISEHNRLYWYRQTLGQGPEFLTYFQNEAQLEKSRLLSDRFSAERPKGSFSTLEIQRTEQGDSAMYLCASSTDRGRSYNEQFFGPGTRLTVL.

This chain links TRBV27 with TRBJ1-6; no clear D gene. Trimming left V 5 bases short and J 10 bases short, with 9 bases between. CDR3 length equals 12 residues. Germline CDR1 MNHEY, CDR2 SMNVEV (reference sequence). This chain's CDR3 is CASSSPVSPLHF. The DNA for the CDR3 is TGTGCCAGCAGTAGCCCGGTCTCACCCCTCCACTTT.

The CDR3, as DNA: TGTGCCAGCAGTTTGAGCGGACAGGGGAGAGGGTTGGGCTATGGCTACACCTTC. Translation: CASSLSGQGRGLGYGYTF. This chain joins TRBV28 and TRBJ1-2, with 9 bases identical to TRBD1. V was clipped by 3 bases and J by 4 bases; unmatched bases: 15. CDR1 is MDHEN, CDR2 SYDVKM, per germline. The CDR3 covers 18 residues.

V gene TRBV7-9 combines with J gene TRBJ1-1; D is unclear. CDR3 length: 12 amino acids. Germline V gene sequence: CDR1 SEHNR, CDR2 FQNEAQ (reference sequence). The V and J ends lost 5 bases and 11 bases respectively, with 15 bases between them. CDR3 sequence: CASSRRVPEAFF. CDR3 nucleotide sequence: TGTGCCAGCAGCCGCCGGGTCCCCGAGGCTTTCTTT.

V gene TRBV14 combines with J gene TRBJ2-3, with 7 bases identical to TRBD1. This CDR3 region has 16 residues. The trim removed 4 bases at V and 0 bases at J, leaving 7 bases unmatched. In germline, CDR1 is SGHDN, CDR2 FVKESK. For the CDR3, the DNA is TGTGCCAGCAGCCGGGGGACAGTTCCTAGCACAGATACGCAGTATTTT. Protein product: CASSRGTVPSTDTQYF.

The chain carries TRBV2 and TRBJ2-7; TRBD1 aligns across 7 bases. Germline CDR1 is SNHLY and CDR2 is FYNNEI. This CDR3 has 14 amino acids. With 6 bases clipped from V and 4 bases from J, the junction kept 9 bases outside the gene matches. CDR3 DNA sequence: TGTGCCAGCAGAGAACAGGGGAAAGGTTACGAGCAGTACTTC. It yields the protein CASREQGKGYEQYF.

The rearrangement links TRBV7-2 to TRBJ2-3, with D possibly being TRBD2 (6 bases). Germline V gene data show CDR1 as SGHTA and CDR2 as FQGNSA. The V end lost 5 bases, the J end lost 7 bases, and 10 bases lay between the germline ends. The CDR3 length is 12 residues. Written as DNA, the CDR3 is TGTACCAGCAGCCTTGGGGGGAATACGCAGTATTTT. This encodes CTSSLGGNTQYF.

The CDR3 coding sequence is TGTGCCAGCTCACCACCGACTAGCGGGGGAGTCAATGAGCAGTTCTTC. Translating it yields CASSPPTSGGVNEQFF. The chain links TRBV18 to TRBJ2-1, with TRBD2 matching 12 bases. With V trimmed by 0 bases and J by 6 bases, 3 bases remained unmatched. Germline lookup yields CDR1 KGHSH and CDR2 LQKENI. This CDR3 contains 16 residues.

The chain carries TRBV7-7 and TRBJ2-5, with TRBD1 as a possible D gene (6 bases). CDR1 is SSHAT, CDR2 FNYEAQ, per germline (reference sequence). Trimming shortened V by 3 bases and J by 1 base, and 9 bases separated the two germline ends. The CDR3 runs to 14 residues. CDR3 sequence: CASSFGDTQETQYF. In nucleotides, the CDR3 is TGTGCCAGCAGCTTTGGGGACACCCAAGAGACCCAGTACTTC.

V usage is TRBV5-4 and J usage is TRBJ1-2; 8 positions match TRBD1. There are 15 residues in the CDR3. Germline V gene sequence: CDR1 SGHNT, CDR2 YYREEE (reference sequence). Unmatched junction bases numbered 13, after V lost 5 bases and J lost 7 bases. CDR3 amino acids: CASRGGQGLVSGYTF. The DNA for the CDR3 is TGTGCCAGCAGGGGTGGACAGGGCCTGGTCAGTGGCTACACCTTC.

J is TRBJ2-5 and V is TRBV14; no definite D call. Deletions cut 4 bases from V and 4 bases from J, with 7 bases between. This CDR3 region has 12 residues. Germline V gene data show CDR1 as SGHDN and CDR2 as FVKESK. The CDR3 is CASSLVRETQYF. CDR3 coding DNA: TGTGCCAGCAGCCTGGTTAGAGAGACCCAGTACTTC.

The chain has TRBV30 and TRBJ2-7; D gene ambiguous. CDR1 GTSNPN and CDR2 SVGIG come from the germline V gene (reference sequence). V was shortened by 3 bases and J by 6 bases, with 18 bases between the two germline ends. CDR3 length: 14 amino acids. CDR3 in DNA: TGTGCCTGGAGGGCCGACGGGTCTCCCGCCGAGCAGTACTTC. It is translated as CAWRADGSPAEQYF.

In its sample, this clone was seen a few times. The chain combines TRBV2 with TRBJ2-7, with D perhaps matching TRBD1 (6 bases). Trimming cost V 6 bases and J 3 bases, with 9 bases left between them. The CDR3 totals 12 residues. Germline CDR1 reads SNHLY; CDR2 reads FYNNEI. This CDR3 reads CASREDSYEQYF. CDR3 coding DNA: TGTGCCAGCAGGGAGGACAGCTACGAGCAGTACTTC.

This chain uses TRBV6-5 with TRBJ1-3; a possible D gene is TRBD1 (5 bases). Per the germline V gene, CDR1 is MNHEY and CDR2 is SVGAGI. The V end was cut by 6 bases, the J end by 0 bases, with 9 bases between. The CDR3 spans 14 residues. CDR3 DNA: TGTGCCAGCAGGGGCAGGGACTCTGGAAACACCATATATTTT. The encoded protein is CASRGRDSGNTIYF.

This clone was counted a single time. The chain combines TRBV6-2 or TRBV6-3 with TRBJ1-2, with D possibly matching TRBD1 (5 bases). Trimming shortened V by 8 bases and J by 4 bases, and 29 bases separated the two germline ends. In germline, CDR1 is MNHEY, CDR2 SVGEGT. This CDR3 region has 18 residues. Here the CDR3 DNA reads TGTGCCAGCGGCCGAGCAGGGTTCCAACCCTACGAAACCTATGGCTACACCTTC. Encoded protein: CASGRAGFQPYETYGYTF.

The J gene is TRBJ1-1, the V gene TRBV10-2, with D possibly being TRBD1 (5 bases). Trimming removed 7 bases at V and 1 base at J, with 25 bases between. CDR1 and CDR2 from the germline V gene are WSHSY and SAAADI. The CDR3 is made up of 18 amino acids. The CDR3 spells CASTRDRFPSIRNTEAFF. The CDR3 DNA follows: TGCGCCAGCACGCGGGACCGCTTCCCTTCGATTCGGAACACTGAAGCTTTCTTT.

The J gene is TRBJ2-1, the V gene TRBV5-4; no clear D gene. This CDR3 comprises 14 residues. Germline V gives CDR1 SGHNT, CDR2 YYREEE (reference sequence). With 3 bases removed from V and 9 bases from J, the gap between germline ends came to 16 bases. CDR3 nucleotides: TGTGCCAGCAGCTCGTCTAGGAGAGCCTCTGAGCAGTTCTTC. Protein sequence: CASSSSRRASEQFF.

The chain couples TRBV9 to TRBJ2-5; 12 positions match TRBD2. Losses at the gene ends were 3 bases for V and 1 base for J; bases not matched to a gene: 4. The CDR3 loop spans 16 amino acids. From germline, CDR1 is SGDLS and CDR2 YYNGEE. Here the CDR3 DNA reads TGTGCCAGCAGCGATCTGGGACTAGCGGGCCAAGAGACCCAGTACTTC. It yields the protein CASSDLGLAGQETQYF.

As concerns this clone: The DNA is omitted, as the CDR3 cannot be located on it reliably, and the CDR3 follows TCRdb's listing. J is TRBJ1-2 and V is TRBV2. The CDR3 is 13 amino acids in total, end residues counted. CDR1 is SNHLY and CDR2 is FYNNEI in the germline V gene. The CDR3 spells CASILDGGFGYTF.

The CDR3 here is CASSQDRNTEAFF. The DNA for the CDR3 is TGCGCCAGCAGCCAAGACAGGAACACTGAAGCTTTCTTT. This chain joins TRBV4-3 and TRBJ1-1; D is unresolved. V was cut by 0 bases and J by 1 base, with 3 bases left in between. The CDR3 extends over 13 amino acids. Germline CDR1 is LGHNA and CDR2 is YSLEER.

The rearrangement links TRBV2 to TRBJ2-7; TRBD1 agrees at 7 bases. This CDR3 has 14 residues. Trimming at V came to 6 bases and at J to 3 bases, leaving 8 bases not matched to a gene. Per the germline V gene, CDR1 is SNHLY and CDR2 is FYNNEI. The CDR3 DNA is TGTGCCAGCAGCACACAGGGGCAATACTACGAGCAGTACTTC. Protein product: CASSTQGQYYEQYF.

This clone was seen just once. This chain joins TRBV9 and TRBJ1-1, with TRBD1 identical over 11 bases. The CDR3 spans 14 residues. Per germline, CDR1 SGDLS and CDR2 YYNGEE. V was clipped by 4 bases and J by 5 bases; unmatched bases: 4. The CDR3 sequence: CASSFGTGGTEAFF. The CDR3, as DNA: TGTGCCAGCAGCTTCGGGACAGGGGGGACTGAAGCTTTCTTT. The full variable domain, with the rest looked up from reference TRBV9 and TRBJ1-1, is DSGVTQTPKHLITATGQRVTLRCSPRSGDLSVYWYQQSLDQGLQFLIQYYNGEERAKGNILERFSAQQFPDLHSELNLSSLELGDSALYFCASSFGTGGTEAFFGQGTRLTVV.

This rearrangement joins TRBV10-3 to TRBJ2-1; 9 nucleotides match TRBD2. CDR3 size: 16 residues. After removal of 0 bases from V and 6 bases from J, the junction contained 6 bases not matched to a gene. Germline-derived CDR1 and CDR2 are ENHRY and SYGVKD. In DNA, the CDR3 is TGTGCCATCAGTGAGTCAAAGCGGGGGGCCTTCAATGAGCAGTTCTTC. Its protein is CAISESKRGAFNEQFF.